This T cell receptor (beta chain) was profiled in a study of cytomegalovirus exposure and HLA in healthy donors. Turning to the study itself: As an earlier analysis found, around 170 million T cells yielded about 100 million unique TCR beta sequences.

CDR3 size: 15 residues. The germline CDR1 and CDR2 sequences are SGHNT and YYREEE (reference sequence). V lost 6 bases, J lost 3 bases, and 5 bases stayed unmatched. Notes on this clone: The target antigen is unknown.

Findings of the study overall: It was likely that a cluster of highly shared sequence variants was a sequencing artifact. In a later analysis, HLA-C alleles had the fewest associated TCRs, DRB1 alleles the most.

PCR was performed using 60 Vbeta and 13 Jbeta primers. The repertoire was sequenced with immunoSEQ multiplex PCR; TCRdb's copy has only in-frame clones and lacks some. The sample shows about 98,000 clones, roughly three quarters of them seen only once. Sequencing was done on a sample of PBMCs. The clonotype comes from a middle-aged man in good health and CMV-seronegative. The V and J genes are TRBV5-4 and TRBJ2-3; 12 bases agree with TRBD2. In nucleotides, the CDR3 is TGTGCCAGCAAAAGAGGGACTAGCGGGACAGATACGCAGTATTTT. It translates to CASKRGTSGTDTQYF.